The 7 T cell receptor beta chains below come from one sample, sequenced in a study of TIL therapy for anti-PD-1-resistant metastatic lung cancer. Sample time point: pre-treatment sample, taken before nivolumab and TIL therapy. Tumor tissue came from excised metastases, mostly pleural nodules or supraclavicular lymph nodes. Sequencing used immunoSEQ v3. Sequencing was performed with immunoSEQ multiplex PCR; in TCRdb, only in-frame clones are kept and a portion is missing. This table holds about 100,000 clones, 55% to 75% found once. Sequenced material: tumor tissue, taken at baseline. The receptors come from a person aged 30 to 80 with non-small cell lung cancer.

The chain recombines TRBV5-1 with TRBJ2-1; 8 bases are shared with TRBD1. Germline V gene data show CDR1 as SGHRS and CDR2 as YFSETQ. The CDR3 is made up of 13 amino acids. The J segment lost 8 bases and the V segment lost 3 bases, leaving 4 bases of the junction unmatched. The CDR3 sequence: CASSWDRSDEQFF. The DNA of the CDR3 is TGCGCCAGCAGCTGGGACAGGTCGGATGAGCAGTTCTTC.

This chain joins TRBV28 and TRBJ1-2, with D possibly TRBD1 on 5 matching bases. Trimming took 3 bases from V and 5 from J, leaving 16 bases between them. CDR3 length: 15 amino acids. Germline CDR1 MDHEN, CDR2 SYDVKM. The CDR3 DNA follows: TGTGCCAGCAGTTTTAGCGGACACGGCTTATATGGCTACACCTTC. This gives the protein CASSFSGHGLYGYTF.

This sequence joins TRBV28 and TRBJ2-5; 8 nucleotides line up with TRBD1. V dropped 7 bases and J dropped 5; count of bases not matched to a gene: 12. The CDR3 has 15 amino acids. From germline, CDR1 is MDHEN and CDR2 SYDVKM. CDR3 sequence (DNA): TGTGCCAGCAACGAACGGACAGGGCGAGGGGAGACCCAGTACTTC. Translating it yields CASNERTGRGETQYF.

This clone has only a few counts. The rearrangement links TRBV19 to TRBJ2-1; D gene unclear. V was shortened by 3 bases and J by 10 bases, with 13 bases between the two germline ends. This CDR3 contains 13 residues. CDR1 LNHDA and CDR2 SQIVND come from the germline V gene (reference sequence). CDR3 bases: TGTGCCAGTAGTATGGGCCACTATGGGGAGCAGTTCTTC. Its translation: CASSMGHYGEQFF.

This clone was seen only a few times. Different DNA sequences within this sample yield the same CDR3. This rearrangement joins TRBV27 to TRBJ2-7; D unclear. This CDR3 has 13 residues. Trimming removed 4 bases from V and 3 bases from J, with 10 bases in between. Germline V gene lookup returns CDR1 MNHEY and CDR2 SMNVEV (reference sequence). CDR3 amino acids: CASSSREGYEQYF. Written as DNA, the CDR3 is TGTGCCAGCAGTTCTAGGGAAGGCTACGAGCAGTACTTC.

CDR3 nucleotides: TGTGCCAGCAGTGAAGCGAAGGGCGGAAATGAAAAACTGTTTTTT. Translation gives CASSEAKGGNEKLFF. V and J are TRBV6-1 and TRBJ1-4; D is uncertain. Germline V CDR1 and CDR2: MNHNS, SASEGT. The ends were cut back, 0 bases at V and 5 bases at J, with 10 bases in the middle. This CDR3 is built from 15 residues.

The chain recombines TRBV19 with TRBJ1-1, with D unclear. CDR1 is LNHDA and CDR2 is SQIVND in the germline V gene (reference sequence). The CDR3 length is 13 residues. V lost 7 bases to trimming and J lost 0 bases, with 9 bases between them. The CDR3: CASKQRMNTEAFF. The CDR3 coding sequence is TGTGCCAGTAAGCAGCGCATGAACACTGAAGCTTTCTTT.